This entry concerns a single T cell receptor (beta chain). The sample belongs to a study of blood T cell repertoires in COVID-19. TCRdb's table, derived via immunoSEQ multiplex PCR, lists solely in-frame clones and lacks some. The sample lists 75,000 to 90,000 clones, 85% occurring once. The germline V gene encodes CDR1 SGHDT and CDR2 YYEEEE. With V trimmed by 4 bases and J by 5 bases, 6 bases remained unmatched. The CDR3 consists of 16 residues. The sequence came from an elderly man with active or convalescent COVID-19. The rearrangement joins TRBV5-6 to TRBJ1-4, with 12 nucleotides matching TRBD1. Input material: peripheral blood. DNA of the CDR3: TGTGCCAGCAGCACCGGGACAGGGGGCCGGAATGAAAAACTGTTTTTT. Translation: CASSTGTGGRNEKLFF. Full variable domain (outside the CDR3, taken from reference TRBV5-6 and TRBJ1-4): DAGVTQSPTHLIKTRGQQVTLRCSPKSGHDTVSWYQQALGQGPQFIFQYYEEEERQRGNFPDRFSGHQFPNYSSELNVNALLLGDSALYLCASSTGTGGRNEKLFFGSGTQLSVL.